This record concerns one T cell receptor beta chain sequence. The specificity of this receptor is unknown. Base qualities are not recorded, but no much larger clone differs from it by a single base. This sample stems from a study of blood T cell repertoires in COVID-19 (dated by TCRdb to between 2020 and 2021). Context from the whole study: Collaborator samples came from the United States, Italy and Spain and covered acute and convalescent phases of COVID-19. The prospective study material was composed of cDNA or gDNA derived from T cells, B-cell-depleted T cells, or PBMCs. Deeply sampled blood TCRbeta repertoires from subjects exposed to, actively infected with, or recovered from COVID-19 were included in the dataset. The repertoires were released in a freely available public database meant as a resource for research on the immune response to SARS-CoV-2. The samples were drawn from two sources: the first 160 participants of the ongoing ImmuneRACE study, and 1,254 subjects contributed by 6 global collaborators. Sample metadata almost always included a de-identified subject ID, COVID-19 status, age in years and sex. Where available, HLA class I and class II types were obtained from metadata supplied by the sample provider rather than from assay-based typing. Study-level results and caveats: How much clinical and demographic metadata was included differed by source and by participant, and the metadata was provided uncurated.

From the cysteine up to the phenylalanine, the CDR3 has a length of 16 residues. Here the CDR3 DNA is all that survives: 48 bases in frame from base 1. CDR1 and CDR2 were assigned from the germline V gene (reference sequence) as GTSNPN and SVGIG. Trimming removed 4 bases from V and 1 base from J; the gene matches leave 8 bases unexplained. TCRbeta CDR3 regions were amplified from genomic DNA by means of the immunoSEQ Assay, a bias-controlled multiplex PCR. The authors' analysis ran thus. Within the assay, amplification of reference gene primers was used to estimate how many nucleated cells each sample contained. To quantify the absolute abundance of each unique TCRbeta CDR3 rearrangement, sequence reads were collapsed and filtered. Productive Simpson clonality was computed per sample as the square root of Simpson's diversity index over productive rearrangements. TCRdb stores this immuneACCESS table with in-frame sequences only. Part of the clones is absent; in the studies checked, under half of the shortfall reflects unresolved V genes, and no reason is known for the rest. The DNA gave D and trimming, while V, J and clone size come from that table. Across this sample there are 61,000 or so clones, with approximately 80% seen only once. Of the sample, 4.5% to 7% is held by the ten largest clones.

Whole blood was collected in K2EDTA tubes by collaborating institutions according to the institutions' own protocols. For TCRbeta analysis, collaborators shipped samples as frozen whole blood, isolated PBMCs, or DNA extracted from either of those sample types. The specimen sequenced was peripheral blood. The receptor comes from a woman in her 70s with acute or convalescent COVID-19. The chain couples TRBV30 to TRBJ1-1, and 11 junction bases match TRBD1. The nucleotides read TGTGCCTGGAAGCGGGACAGGGGGTTGAAGAACACTGAAGCTTTCTTT. This encodes CAWKRDRGLKNTEAFF. Outside the CDR3, residues come from the reference TRBV30 and TRBJ1-1 proteins, so the full variable domain is: SQTIHQWPATLVQPVGSPLSLECTVEGTSNPNLYWYRQAAGRGLQLLFYSVGIGQISSEVPQNLSASRPQDRQFILSSKKLLLSDSGFYLCAWKRDRGLKNTEAFFGQGTRLTVV.